This T cell receptor beta chain was documented in a study of T cell responses to AZD1222 COVID-19 vaccine. Study conclusions and caveats: Only a handful of people who got AZD1222 tested seropositive at baseline. An increase in Spike-specific TCR breadth and depth was observed after two AZD1222 doses. Unmutated variant regions are reportedly targeted by nearly half of spike-specific TCRs.

Using immunoSEQ multiplex PCR, the repertoire was profiled, and TCRdb retains in-frame clones only, with some absent. The repertoire consists of some 110,000 clones, with 88% occurring once and the leading ten covering under 4.5%. This clone has only one observation. Its specificity is not known. Germline CDR1 is SNHLY and CDR2 is FYNNEI. The length of the CDR3 is 13 residues. Trimming at V came to 10 bases and at J to 2 bases, leaving 8 bases not matched to a gene. The J gene is TRBJ2-7, the V gene TRBV2; 7 nucleotides agree with TRBD2. This TCR was recovered from an adult in good health. The specimen was peripheral blood, collected on day 0 of AZD1222 vaccination. In DNA form, the CDR3 reads TGTGCCACCCTAAGGGAGGGGACCTACGAGCAGTACTTC. Protein: CATLREGTYEQYF.